These 28 T cell receptor beta chains came from one sample sequenced in a study of T-cell reconstitution after alpha-beta-depleted transplantation in children. Construction of the TCRbeta library involved unique molecular identifiers. One entry per CDR3 protein, called by TCRdb with MiXCR from the PCR reads. The repertoire holds around 370,000 distinct CDR3 sequences, with about 17% as singletons. Sequenced material: PBMCs, mostly from graft donor cells, taken 360 days after TCRalphabeta/CD19-depleted stem cell transplant. All receptors come from a male patient between 2 and 9 years old who had a stem cell transplant for acute lymphoblastic leukemia, so the T cells may come from the graft donor.

This clonotype was observed a handful of times. The chain links TRBV12-3 or TRBV12-4 to TRBJ2-4; unclear D gene. Trimming removed 0 bases at V and 1 base at J, with 19 bases between. This CDR3 region has 19 residues. CDR3 sequence reads: CASSLALRSKPDAKNIQYF. As DNA, the CDR3 is TGTGCCAGCAGTTTAGCCCTCCGGTCGAAACCTGACGCCAAAAACATTCAGTACTTC.

The V and J genes are TRBV4-3 and TRBJ2-5; D is uncertain. The CDR3 covers 14 residues. The V gene's germline CDR1 is LGHNA and CDR2 YSLEER. Trimming shortened V by 1 base and J by 5 bases, and 11 bases separated the two germline ends. CDR3 sequence (DNA): TGCGCCAGCAGCCAAGCCTTCGAGTGGGAGACCCAGTACTTC. This translates into CASSQAFEWETQYF.

This clonotype has at least ten counts. V gene TRBV4-2 combines with J gene TRBJ2-3; 8 nucleotides match TRBD2. Germline V gene lookup returns CDR1 LGHNA and CDR2 YNFKEQ. V shed 5 bases, J shed 6 bases, and the junction held 13 bases outside the gene matches. This CDR3 comprises 16 residues. The CDR3 loop is CASSATGGRKSDTQYF. Here the CDR3 DNA reads TGTGCCAGCAGCGCCACCGGCGGGAGGAAATCCGATACGCAGTATTTT.

This clonotype showed up just a few times. The chain uses TRBV28 and TRBJ1-2; D is uncertain. This CDR3 region has 11 residues. Germline assignment: CDR1 MDHEN and CDR2 SYDVKM. Trimming removed 7 bases at V and 2 bases at J, with 5 bases between. DNA for the CDR3: TGTGCCAGCACGGACAACTATGGCTACACCTTC. This translates into CASTDNYGYTF.

This clonotype was observed a handful of times. The chain links TRBV7-2 to TRBJ2-7; D may be TRBD2 (5 bases). This CDR3 spans 15 amino acids. V lost 4 bases to trimming and J lost 3 bases, with 16 bases between them. Germline CDR1 and CDR2: SGHTA and FQGNSA. For the CDR3, the DNA is TGTGCCAGCAGCTCCGCGGGTTCTAGCAGCTACGAGCAGTACTTC. Residues: CASSSAGSSSYEQYF.

This clonotype was recorded a few times. V gene TRBV5-1 combines with J gene TRBJ2-7; 10 positions agree with TRBD1. Germline lookup yields CDR1 SGHRS and CDR2 YFSETQ. Germline trimming cut 3 bases from V and 10 bases from J; bases unmatched to any gene: 10. This CDR3 has 14 residues. CDR3 in amino acids: CASSSSGGQGNQYF. The CDR3 DNA reads TGCGCCAGCAGCTCCTCCGGGGGACAGGGGAACCAGTACTTC.

The V call is TRBV14, the J call TRBJ2-1, with 12 bases that match TRBD2. Germline CDR1 reads SGHDN; CDR2 reads FVKESK. Trimming cost V 0 bases and J 4 bases; bases outside gene matches: 7. The CDR3 consists of 18 residues. CDR3 loop: CASSQDTRTSGIYNEQFF. The CDR3 DNA follows: TGTGCCAGCAGCCAAGATACCCGGACTAGCGGGATATACAATGAGCAGTTCTTC.

A few counts support this clonotype. J is TRBJ2-3 and V is TRBV16; D call uncertain. CDR3 length equals 18 residues. The ends were cut back, 2 bases at V and 2 bases at J, with 20 bases in the middle. Germline CDR1 and CDR2: KGHSY and FQNENV. This chain's CDR3 is CASSQEIRGSSFTDTQYF. The CDR3, as DNA: TGTGCCAGCAGCCAAGAGATCCGAGGCAGTTCGTTCACAGATACGCAGTATTTT.

The CDR3 DNA sequence: TGTGCCAGCAGAATAACAGGAGTAATGAACACTGAAGCTTTCTTT. Residues: CASRITGVMNTEAFF. The V and J genes are TRBV27 and TRBJ1-1; D is possibly TRBD1 (5 bases). Germline CDR1 MNHEY, CDR2 SMNVEV (reference sequence). V shed 6 bases and J shed 0 bases, with 14 bases lying between them. This CDR3 is 15 amino acids long.

The chain carries TRBV4-1 and TRBJ1-1; D gene unclear. The CDR3 is 13 residues long. The V gene's germline CDR1 is MGHRA and CDR2 YSYEKL. V lost 3 bases to trimming and J lost 5 bases, with 10 bases between them. CDR3 protein: CASSHRMGTEAFF. CDR3 nucleotides: TGCGCCAGCAGCCACAGAATGGGGACTGAAGCTTTCTTT.

The chain carries TRBV3-1 and TRBJ2-7, with TRBD1 identical over 7 bases. Germline V gives CDR1 LGHDT, CDR2 YNNKEL (reference sequence). The CDR3 is 12 amino acids. Trimming took 9 bases from V and 1 from J; bases not matched to a gene: 3. The CDR3 loop is CASQQGSYEQYF. The CDR3 DNA reads as TGTGCCAGTCAACAGGGGTCCTACGAGCAGTACTTC.

The V call is TRBV9, the J call TRBJ2-1, with TRBD2 matching 13 bases. This CDR3 spans 17 amino acids. Looked up from germline, CDR1 is SGDLS and CDR2 is YYNGEE. V lost 2 bases to trimming and J lost 6 bases; unmatched junction nucleotides: 8. The CDR3 loop is CASSVYRGLAGLNEQFF. In DNA form, the CDR3 reads TGTGCCAGCAGCGTCTACCGGGGACTAGCGGGACTCAATGAGCAGTTCTTC.

The V call is TRBV27, the J call TRBJ1-2; possibly TRBD1 for D (6 bases). V shed 5 bases and J shed 7 bases, with 17 bases lying between them. CDR1 is MNHEY, CDR2 SMNVEV, per germline (reference sequence). The CDR3 has 14 amino acids. The CDR3 coding sequence is TGTGCCAGCAGTCTTGGGGGGGGCGCCGGTGGCTACACCTTC. It translates to CASSLGGGAGGYTF.

This clonotype was detected only a few times. V and J are TRBV27 and TRBJ2-1; 9 bases line up with TRBD2. With 5 bases clipped from V and 7 bases from J, the junction kept 12 bases outside the gene matches. CDR1 is MNHEY, CDR2 SMNVEV, per germline (reference sequence). CDR3 length: 16 amino acids. CDR3 protein: CASSPVAGVGLNEQFF. CDR3 sequence (DNA): TGTGCCAGCAGTCCAGTAGCGGGAGTGGGGTTGAATGAGCAGTTCTTC.

This clonotype was seen more than once but under ten times. The rearrangement uses TRBV6-5 and TRBJ1-1; no definite D call. Trimming pared 0 bases from V and 0 bases from J, leaving 17 bases between. The CDR3 is 18 residues long. The V gene's germline CDR1 is MNHEY and CDR2 SVGAGI. CDR3 sequence: CASSYSEVGWVMNTEAFF. CDR3 bases: TGTGCCAGCAGTTACTCTGAGGTCGGGTGGGTCATGAACACTGAAGCTTTCTTT.

This clonotype has just a few counts. The J gene is TRBJ2-5, the V gene TRBV14; 10 bases are shared with TRBD1. CDR3 size: 15 residues. CDR1 and CDR2 from the germline V gene are SGHDN and FVKESK. The V segment lost 4 bases and the J segment 3 bases; nucleotides outside the gene matches: 5. The CDR3 DNA reads as TGTGCCAGCAGCCCTAGACAGGGGGCCAAAGAGACCCAGTACTTC. Translating it yields CASSPRQGAKETQYF.

The table lists this clonotype with a few counts. The genes are TRBV29-1 and TRBJ2-5; D tentatively reads TRBD1 or TRBD2 (5 bases each). Germline-derived CDR1 and CDR2 are SQVTM and ANQGSEA. CDR3 size: 14 residues. The germline V and J ends were trimmed by 5 bases and 2 bases, with 15 bases remaining between them. The CDR3 here is CSVRGRLQQETQYF. The CDR3 DNA reads TGCAGCGTTCGGGGCAGGCTTCAACAAGAGACCCAGTACTTC. Looking up the rest from reference TRBV29-1 and TRBJ2-5 gives the full variable domain: SAVISQKPSRDICQRGTSLTIQCQVDSQVTMMFWYRQQPGQSLTLIATANQGSEATYESGFVIDKFPISRPNLTFSTLTVSNMSPEDSSIYLCSVRGRLQQETQYFGPGTRLLVL.

The chain uses TRBV4-1 and TRBJ1-4; the D is unclear. Germline CDR1 MGHRA, CDR2 YSYEKL. The CDR3 is 17 amino acids. Trimming stripped 0 bases from V and 0 bases from J, with 11 bases between. CDR3 in amino acids: CASSQERRAATNEKLFF. CDR3 in DNA: TGCGCCAGCAGCCAAGAACGAAGAGCAGCAACTAATGAAAAACTGTTTTTT.

This clonotype was observed many times. The chain employs TRBV5-1 and TRBJ2-7; TRBD1 matches at 12 bases. CDR3 length: 17 residues. CDR1 is SGHRS and CDR2 is YFSETQ in the germline V gene. Germline trimming cut 4 bases from V and 6 bases from J; bases unmatched to any gene: 14. The CDR3 reads CASSPYSPGQGASEQYF. Written as DNA, the CDR3 is TGCGCCAGCAGCCCATACTCCCCGGGACAGGGGGCCAGCGAGCAGTACTTC. The whole variable domain, remainder taken from reference TRBV5-1 and TRBJ2-7, is KAGVTQTPRYLIKTRGQQVTLSCSPISGHRSVSWYQQTPGQGLQFLFEYFSETQRNKGNFPGRFSGRQFSNSRSEMNVSTLELGDSALYLCASSPYSPGQGASEQYFGPGTRLTVT.

There are many counts of this clonotype. V gene TRBV12-3 or TRBV12-4 combines with J gene TRBJ2-7; D is unclear. Between the trimmed V and J ends, which lost 0 bases and 7 bases, there was a span of 7 bases. The CDR3 spans 12 residues. CDR3 sequence reads: CASSLALREQYF. DNA of the CDR3: TGTGCCAGCAGTTTAGCCCTGCGGGAGCAGTACTTC.

This clonotype was picked up many times. V and J are TRBV12-3 or TRBV12-4 and TRBJ1-1, with D maybe TRBD1 (5 bases). The ends were cut back, 7 bases at V and 1 base at J, with 13 bases in the middle. The CDR3 runs 14 residues. The CDR3 nucleotides read TGTGCCAGCATCGACAGTACTAAGAACACTGAAGCTTTCTTT. Its protein product is CASIDSTKNTEAFF.

This clonotype came up many times. The CDR3 reads CASSYGRSDSADGTEQYF. CDR3 DNA: TGTGCCAGCAGTTATGGGCGCTCGGACTCAGCGGACGGTACCGAGCAGTACTTC. The rearrangement links TRBV6-2 or TRBV6-3 to TRBJ2-7; TRBD2 is a possible D gene (5 bases). The germline gives CDR1 MNHEY, CDR2 SVGEGT. V lost 3 bases to trimming and J lost 6 bases, with 27 bases between them. The CDR3 has 18 residues.

This clonotype has only a few counts. V gene TRBV7-9 combines with J gene TRBJ2-7; D gene uncertain. V was cut by 3 bases and J by 5 bases, with 14 bases left in between. This CDR3 contains 14 residues. CDR1 and CDR2 from the germline V gene are SEHNR and FQNEAQ (reference sequence). This CDR3 reads CASSFHSTEDEQYF. Written as DNA, the CDR3 is TGTGCCAGCAGCTTTCATTCAACAGAAGACGAGCAGTACTTC.

The V call is TRBV19, the J call TRBJ2-7, with D possibly being TRBD2 (6 bases). CDR1 is LNHDA and CDR2 is SQIVND in the germline V gene (reference sequence). The germline V and J ends were trimmed by 3 bases and 7 bases, with 10 bases remaining between them. This CDR3 has 12 residues. The CDR3 is CASSIAREEQYF. DNA of the CDR3: TGTGCCAGTAGTATCGCTCGGGAGGAGCAGTACTTC.

The V gene is TRBV12-3 or TRBV12-4, the J gene TRBJ1-5; D is uncertain. CDR3 length: 13 amino acids. V lost 7 bases to trimming and J lost 3 bases, with 10 bases between them. The CDR3 DNA is TGTGCCAGCAACGGACTTCCCAATCAGCCCCAGCATTTT. This codes for CASNGLPNQPQHF.

The chain has TRBV7-6 and TRBJ2-2; TRBD1 agrees at 7 bases. The CDR3 sequence is 17 residues long. Germline V gene sequence: CDR1 SGHVS, CDR2 FNYEAQ. Unmatched junction bases numbered 13, after V lost 2 bases and J lost 7 bases. This CDR3 reads CASSLYSRGHRLGELFF. In nucleotides, the CDR3 is TGTGCCAGCAGCTTATACTCGAGGGGGCACCGCCTCGGGGAGCTGTTTTTT.

The chain carries TRBV5-1 and TRBJ2-1; a weak D match, TRBD1 (6 bases). CDR1 is SGHRS and CDR2 is YFSETQ in the germline V gene. This CDR3 is built from 13 residues. V was clipped by 3 bases and J by 7 bases, with 11 bases between them. This chain's CDR3 is CASSWGPGNEQFF. The CDR3, as DNA: TGCGCCAGCAGCTGGGGGCCTGGTAATGAGCAGTTCTTC. Based on the CDR3 plus reference TRBV5-1 and TRBJ2-1, the full variable domain is KAGVTQTPRYLIKTRGQQVTLSCSPISGHRSVSWYQQTPGQGLQFLFEYFSETQRNKGNFPGRFSGRQFSNSRSEMNVSTLELGDSALYLCASSWGPGNEQFFGPGTRLTVL.

The chain uses TRBV4-1 and TRBJ2-5, with D unresolved. This CDR3 has 17 amino acids. Trimming removed 4 bases at V and 0 bases at J, with 18 bases between. The germline V gene has CDR1 MGHRA and CDR2 YSYEKL. The CDR3 loop is CASSLRVPLGNQETQYF. DNA of the CDR3: TGCGCCAGCAGCCTCCGCGTTCCCCTGGGAAACCAAGAGACCCAGTACTTC.